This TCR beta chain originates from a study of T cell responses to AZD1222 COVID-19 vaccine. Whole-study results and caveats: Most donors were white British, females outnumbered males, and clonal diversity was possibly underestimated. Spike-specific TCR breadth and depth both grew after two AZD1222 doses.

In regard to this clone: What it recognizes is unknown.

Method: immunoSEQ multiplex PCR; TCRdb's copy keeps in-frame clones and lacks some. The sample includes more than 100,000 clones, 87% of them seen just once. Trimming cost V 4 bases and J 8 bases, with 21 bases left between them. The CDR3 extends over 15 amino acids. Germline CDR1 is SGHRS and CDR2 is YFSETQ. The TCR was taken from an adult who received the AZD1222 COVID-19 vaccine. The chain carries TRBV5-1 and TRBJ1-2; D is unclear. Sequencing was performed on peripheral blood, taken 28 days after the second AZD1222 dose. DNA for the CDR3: TGCGCCAGCAGCCCGGGAATGGACTCCTCCGCCGGCTACACCTTC. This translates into CASSPGMDSSAGYTF.